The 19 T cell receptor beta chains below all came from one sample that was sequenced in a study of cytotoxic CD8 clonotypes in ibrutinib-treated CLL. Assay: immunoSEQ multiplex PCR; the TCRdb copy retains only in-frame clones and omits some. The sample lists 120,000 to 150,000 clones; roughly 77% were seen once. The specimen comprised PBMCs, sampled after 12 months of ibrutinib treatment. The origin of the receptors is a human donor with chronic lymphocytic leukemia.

The CDR3 sequence is CSVEVWSGLQETQYF. CDR3 sequence (DNA): TGCAGCGTTGAAGTCTGGTCGGGGCTCCAAGAGACCCAGTACTTC. The V gene is TRBV29-1, the J gene TRBJ2-5; D tentatively fits TRBD1 or TRBD2 (5 bases each). The CDR3 contains 15 residues. Germline-derived CDR1 and CDR2 are SQVTM and ANQGSEA. Trimming stripped 1 base from V and 1 base from J, with 13 bases between.

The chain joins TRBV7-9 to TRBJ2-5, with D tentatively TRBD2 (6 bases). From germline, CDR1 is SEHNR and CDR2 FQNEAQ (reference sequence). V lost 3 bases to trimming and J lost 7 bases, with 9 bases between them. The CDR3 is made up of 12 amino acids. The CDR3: CASSFGGATQYF. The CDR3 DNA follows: TGTGCCAGCAGCTTCGGGGGAGCGACCCAGTACTTC.

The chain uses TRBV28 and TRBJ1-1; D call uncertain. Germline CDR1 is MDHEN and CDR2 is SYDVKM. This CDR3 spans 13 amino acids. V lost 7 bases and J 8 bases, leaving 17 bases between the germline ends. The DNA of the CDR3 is TGTGCCAGCAATTTGGGCCCCTTGGAGGAAGCTTTCTTT. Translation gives CASNLGPLEEAFF.

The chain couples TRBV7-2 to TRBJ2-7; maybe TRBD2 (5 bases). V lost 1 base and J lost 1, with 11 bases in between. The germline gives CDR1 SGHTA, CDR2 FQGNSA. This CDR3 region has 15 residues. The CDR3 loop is CASSLVARQSYEQYF. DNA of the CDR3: TGTGCCAGCAGCTTAGTAGCGAGGCAGTCCTACGAGCAGTACTTC. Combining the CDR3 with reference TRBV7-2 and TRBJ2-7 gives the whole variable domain GAGVSQSPSNKVTEKGKDVELRCDPISGHTALYWYRQSLGQGLEFLIYFQGNSAPDKSGLPSDRFSAERTGGSVSTLTIQRTQQEDSAVYLCASSLVARQSYEQYFGPGTRLTVT.

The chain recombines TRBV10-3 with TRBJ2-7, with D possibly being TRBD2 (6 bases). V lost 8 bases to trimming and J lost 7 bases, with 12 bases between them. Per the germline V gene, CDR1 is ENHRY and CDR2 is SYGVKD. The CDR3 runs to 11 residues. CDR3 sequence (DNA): TGTGCCATCGTGAGGAGGGTGGAGCAGTACTTC. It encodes CAIVRRVEQYF.

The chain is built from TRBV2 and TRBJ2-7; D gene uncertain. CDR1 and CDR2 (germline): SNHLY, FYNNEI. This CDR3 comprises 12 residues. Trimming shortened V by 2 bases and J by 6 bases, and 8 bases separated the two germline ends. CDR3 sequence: CASSESGGEQYF. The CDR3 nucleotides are TGTGCCAGCAGTGAAAGTGGTGGCGAGCAGTACTTC.

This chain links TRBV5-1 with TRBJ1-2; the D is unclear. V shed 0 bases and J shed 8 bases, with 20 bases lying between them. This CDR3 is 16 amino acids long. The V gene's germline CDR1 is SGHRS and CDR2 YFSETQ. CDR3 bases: TGCGCCAGCAGCTTGGGCCCCGGACCCTCCGAGGGCGGCTACACCTTC. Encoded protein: CASSLGPGPSEGGYTF.

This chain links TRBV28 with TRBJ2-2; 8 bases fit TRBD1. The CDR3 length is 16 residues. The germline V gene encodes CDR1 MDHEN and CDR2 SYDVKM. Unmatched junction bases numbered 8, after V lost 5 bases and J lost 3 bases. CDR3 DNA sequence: TGTGCCAGCAGTCCGACGCGGGACAGGCACACCGGGGAGCTGTTTTTT. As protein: CASSPTRDRHTGELFF. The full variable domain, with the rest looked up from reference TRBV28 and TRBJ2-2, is DVKVTQSSRYLVKRTGEKVFLECVQDMDHENMFWYRQDPGLGLRLIYFSYDVKMKEKGDIPEGYSVSREKKERFSLILESASTNQTSMYLCASSPTRDRHTGELFFGEGSRLTVL.

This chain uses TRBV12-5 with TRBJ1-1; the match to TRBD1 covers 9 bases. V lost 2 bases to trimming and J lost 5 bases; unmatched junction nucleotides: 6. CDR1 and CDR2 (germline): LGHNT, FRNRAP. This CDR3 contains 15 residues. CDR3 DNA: TGTGCTAGTGGTTTGCCGACAGGGGGAAAAACTGAAGCTTTCTTT. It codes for CASGLPTGGKTEAFF.

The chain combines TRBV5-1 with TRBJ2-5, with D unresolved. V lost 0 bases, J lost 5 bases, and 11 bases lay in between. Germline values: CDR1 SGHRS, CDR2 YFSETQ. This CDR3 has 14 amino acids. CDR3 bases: TGCGCCAGCAGCTTGGGCTTACTCTCGGAGACCCAGTACTTC. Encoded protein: CASSLGLLSETQYF.

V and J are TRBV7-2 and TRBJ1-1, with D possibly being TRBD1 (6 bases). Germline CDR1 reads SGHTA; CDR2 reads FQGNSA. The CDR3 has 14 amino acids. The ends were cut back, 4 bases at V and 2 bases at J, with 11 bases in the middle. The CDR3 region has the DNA TGTGCCAGCAGCTCAGGACAGACCAACACTGAAGCTTTCTTT. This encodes CASSSGQTNTEAFF.

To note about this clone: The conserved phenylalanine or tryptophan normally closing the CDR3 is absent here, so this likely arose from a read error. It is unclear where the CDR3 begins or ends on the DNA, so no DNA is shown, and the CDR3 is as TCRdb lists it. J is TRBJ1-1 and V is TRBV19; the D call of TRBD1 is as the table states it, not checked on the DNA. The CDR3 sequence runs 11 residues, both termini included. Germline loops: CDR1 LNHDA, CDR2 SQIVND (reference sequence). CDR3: CASTATPGTAL.

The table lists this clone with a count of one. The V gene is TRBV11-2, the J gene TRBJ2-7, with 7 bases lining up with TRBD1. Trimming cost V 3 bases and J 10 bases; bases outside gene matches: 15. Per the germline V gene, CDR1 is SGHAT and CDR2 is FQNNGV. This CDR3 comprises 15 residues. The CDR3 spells CASSLVLTGNSIQYF. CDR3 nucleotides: TGTGCCAGCAGCTTGGTTTTGACAGGGAATTCGATTCAGTACTTC.

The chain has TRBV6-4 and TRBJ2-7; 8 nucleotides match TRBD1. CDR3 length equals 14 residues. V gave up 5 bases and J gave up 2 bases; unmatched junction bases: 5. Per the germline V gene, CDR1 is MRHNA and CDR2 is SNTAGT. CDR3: CASSLGDRPYEQYF. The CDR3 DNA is TGTGCCAGCAGTCTAGGGGACAGGCCCTACGAGCAGTACTTC.

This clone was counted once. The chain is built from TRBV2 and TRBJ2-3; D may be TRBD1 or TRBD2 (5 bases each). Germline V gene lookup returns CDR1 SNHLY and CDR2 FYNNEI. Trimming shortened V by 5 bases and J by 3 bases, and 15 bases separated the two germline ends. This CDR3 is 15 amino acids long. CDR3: CASSRDGFPTDTQYF. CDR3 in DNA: TGTGCCAGCAGTAGGGACGGCTTCCCTACAGATACGCAGTATTTT.

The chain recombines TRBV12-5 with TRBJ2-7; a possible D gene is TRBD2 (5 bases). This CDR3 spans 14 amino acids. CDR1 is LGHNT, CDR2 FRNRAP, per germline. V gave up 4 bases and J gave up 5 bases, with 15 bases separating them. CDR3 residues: CASGSGLALHEQYF. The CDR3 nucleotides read TGTGCTAGTGGTTCCGGACTCGCATTACACGAGCAGTACTTC.

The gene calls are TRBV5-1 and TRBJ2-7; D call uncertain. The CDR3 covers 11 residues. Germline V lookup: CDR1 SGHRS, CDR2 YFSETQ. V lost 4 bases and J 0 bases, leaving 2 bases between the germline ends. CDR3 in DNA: TGCGCCAGCAGCGCCTCCTACGAGCAGTACTTC. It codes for CASSASYEQYF.

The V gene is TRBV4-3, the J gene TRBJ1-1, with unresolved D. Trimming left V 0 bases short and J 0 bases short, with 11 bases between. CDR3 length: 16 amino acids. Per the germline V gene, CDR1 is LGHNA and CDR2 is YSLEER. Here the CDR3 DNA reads TGCGCCAGCAGCCAAGATCGTCACACTTTGAACACTGAAGCTTTCTTT. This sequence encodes CASSQDRHTLNTEAFF.

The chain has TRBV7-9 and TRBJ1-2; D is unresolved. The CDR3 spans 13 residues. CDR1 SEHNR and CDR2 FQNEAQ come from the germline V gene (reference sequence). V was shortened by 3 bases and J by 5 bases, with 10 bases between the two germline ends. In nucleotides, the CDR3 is TGTGCCAGCAGCTTGCGAGAGATATATGGCTACACCTTC. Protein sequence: CASSLREIYGYTF.